This paragraph covers one T cell receptor beta chain sequence. This CDR3 has 15 residues. V gave up 4 bases and J gave up 0 bases; unmatched junction bases: 4. From germline, CDR1 is MGHRA and CDR2 YSYEKL. Vbeta (60) and Jbeta (13) primers were used in the PCR. Only in-frame clones appear in the TCRdb table, and some are missing; sequencing was by immunoSEQ multiplex PCR. The profile covers 280,000 or so clones, with around 90% appearing a single time and 2% to 3% taken by the ten largest. The record originates from a study of cytomegalovirus exposure and HLA in healthy donors. This rearrangement joins TRBV4-1 to TRBJ2-7; 9 nucleotides agree with TRBD1. Sequencing input: PBMCs. This TCR was recovered from a woman in her late teens or twenties in good health and CMV-seronegative. The CDR3 loop is CASSPGQGPSYEQYF. In DNA, the CDR3 is TGCGCCAGCAGCCCTGGACAGGGGCCCTCCTACGAGCAGTACTTC.